This passage covers 14 T cell receptor beta chains from one sample sequenced in a study of blood T cell repertoires in COVID-19. TCRdb's table, derived via immunoSEQ multiplex PCR, lists solely in-frame clones and lacks some. The sample has 100,000 to 150,000 clones; roughly 84% are singletons. Specimen: peripheral blood. The source is a man in his fifties or sixties with acute or convalescent COVID-19.

This clone has just one count. This chain uses TRBV30 with TRBJ2-7; D is perhaps TRBD2 (5 bases). This CDR3 is built from 14 residues. Germline assignment: CDR1 GTSNPN and CDR2 SVGIG (reference sequence). V lost 0 bases and J 2 bases, leaving 11 bases between the germline ends. The CDR3: CAWSVLGKTYEQYF. The CDR3 DNA is TGTGCCTGGAGTGTACTAGGAAAAACCTACGAGCAGTACTTC.

The chain has TRBV10-3 and TRBJ2-7; 9 positions match TRBD1. Germline V CDR1 and CDR2: ENHRY, SYGVKD. Losses at the gene ends were 6 bases for V and 4 bases for J; bases not matched to a gene: 10. CDR3 length equals 15 residues. The chain's CDR3 is CAISFDFGQGYEQYF. The CDR3 DNA follows: TGTGCCATCAGCTTCGACTTCGGACAGGGGTACGAGCAGTACTTC.

The chain carries TRBV6-1 and TRBJ1-3; D gene ambiguous. Germline V lookup: CDR1 MNHNS, CDR2 SASEGT. Trimming removed 0 bases at V and 12 bases at J, with 15 bases between. There are 14 residues in the CDR3. CDR3 residues: CASSEARQWYGIYF. In DNA, the CDR3 is TGTGCCAGCAGTGAAGCGCGGCAGTGGTATGGCATATATTTT.

The genes are TRBV6-2 or TRBV6-3 and TRBJ2-2; 7 nucleotides line up with TRBD2. CDR3 length equals 16 residues. Germline V gene data show CDR1 as MNHEY and CDR2 as SVGEGT. V lost 2 bases and J lost 8; bases outside the gene matches: 11. The CDR3 spells CASSYHPGLTLGELFF. CDR3 DNA: TGTGCCAGCAGTTACCACCCGGGACTAACCTTGGGGGAGCTGTTTTTT.

The J gene is TRBJ2-7, the V gene TRBV29-1; D is undetermined. The V end lost 4 bases, the J end lost 4 bases, and 11 bases lay between the germline ends. There are 12 residues in the CDR3. CDR1 and CDR2 from the germline V gene are SQVTM and ANQGSEA. CDR3 sequence (DNA): TGCAGCGTTGCTGTCAGGCAATACGAGCAGTACTTC. Residues: CSVAVRQYEQYF.

V and J are TRBV5-1 and TRBJ1-6, with 12 bases fitting TRBD1. V lost 4 bases and J lost 7; bases outside the gene matches: 9. CDR1 is SGHRS, CDR2 YFSETQ, per germline. CDR3 length: 17 amino acids. The CDR3 loop reads CASSKRDRGPGNSPLHF. DNA for the CDR3: TGCGCCAGCAGCAAAAGGGACAGGGGGCCAGGAAATTCACCCCTCCACTTT.

The rearrangement links TRBV4-1 to TRBJ2-2; D is perhaps TRBD2 (6 bases). V gave up 5 bases and J gave up 7 bases, with 17 bases separating them. The germline CDR1 and CDR2 sequences are MGHRA and YSYEKL. This CDR3 has 15 residues. The CDR3 region has the DNA TGCGCCAGCAGCTCTCGTGGGGGAGGTAACGGGGAGCTGTTTTTT. Its translation is CASSSRGGGNGELFF.

This sequence joins TRBV6-5 and TRBJ1-1, with D possibly TRBD1 on 5 matching bases. From germline, CDR1 is MNHEY and CDR2 SVGAGI. The CDR3 totals 13 residues. V was shortened by 2 bases and J by 1 base, with 5 bases between the two germline ends. For the CDR3, the DNA is TGTGCCAGCAGTTACAGGGGGAACACTGAAGCTTTCTTT. Its protein is CASSYRGNTEAFF.

The chain has TRBV13 and TRBJ1-1, with 7 bases fitting TRBD1. Germline V CDR1 and CDR2: PRHDT, FYEKMQ (reference sequence). Trimming removed 5 bases from V and 6 bases from J; junction bases left unmatched: 6. The CDR3 length is 13 residues. CDR3 sequence reads: CASSRPGTAEAFF. The CDR3 region has the DNA TGTGCCAGCAGCCGACCCGGGACAGCTGAAGCTTTCTTT.

V gene TRBV12-3 or TRBV12-4 combines with J gene TRBJ2-7, with TRBD1 matching 7 bases. The V segment lost 8 bases and the J segment 7 bases; nucleotides outside the gene matches: 8. There are 12 residues in the CDR3. CDR3 in DNA: TGTGCCAGCGGCAGGGGGTTAGAAGAGCAGTACTTC. The encoded protein is CASGRGLEEQYF.

The rearrangement joins TRBV5-4 to TRBJ2-1; TRBD2 matches at 13 bases. The CDR3 is made up of 14 amino acids. The germline gives CDR1 SGHNT, CDR2 YYREEE (reference sequence). V shed 4 bases, J shed 10 bases, and the junction held 5 bases outside the gene matches. CDR3 in DNA: TGTGCCAGCAGCAGGACTAGCGGGAGCAACGAGCAGTTCTTC. It specifies CASSRTSGSNEQFF.

The chain employs TRBV27 and TRBJ2-3; 7 bases line up with TRBD2. J lost 5 bases, V lost 4 bases, and 9 bases had no gene match. CDR1 and CDR2 from the germline V gene are MNHEY and SMNVEV (reference sequence). The CDR3 is made up of 15 amino acids. CDR3 residues: CASSSPTSRGDTQYF. The CDR3 nucleotides are TGTGCCAGCAGTTCCCCGACTAGCCGGGGAGATACGCAGTATTTT.

This chain links TRBV5-6 with TRBJ2-1; 11 bases align to TRBD2. The junction had 7 bases not matched to a gene; V was cut back by 1 base and J by 7 bases. The germline V gene has CDR1 SGHDT and CDR2 YYEEEE. The CDR3 covers 16 residues. Written as DNA, the CDR3 is TGTGCCAGCAGCTTGACTAGCGGGAGTTTAGGGAATGAGCAGTTCTTC. This sequence encodes CASSLTSGSLGNEQFF.

The V call is TRBV5-1, the J call TRBJ2-5, with D possibly being TRBD1 (6 bases). CDR3 length equals 13 residues. Deletions cut 4 bases from V and 3 bases from J, with 10 bases between. CDR1 is SGHRS, CDR2 YFSETQ, per germline. CDR3 bases: TGCGCCAGCAGCCCGCGGACAGAAGAGACCCAGTACTTC. It translates to CASSPRTEETQYF.